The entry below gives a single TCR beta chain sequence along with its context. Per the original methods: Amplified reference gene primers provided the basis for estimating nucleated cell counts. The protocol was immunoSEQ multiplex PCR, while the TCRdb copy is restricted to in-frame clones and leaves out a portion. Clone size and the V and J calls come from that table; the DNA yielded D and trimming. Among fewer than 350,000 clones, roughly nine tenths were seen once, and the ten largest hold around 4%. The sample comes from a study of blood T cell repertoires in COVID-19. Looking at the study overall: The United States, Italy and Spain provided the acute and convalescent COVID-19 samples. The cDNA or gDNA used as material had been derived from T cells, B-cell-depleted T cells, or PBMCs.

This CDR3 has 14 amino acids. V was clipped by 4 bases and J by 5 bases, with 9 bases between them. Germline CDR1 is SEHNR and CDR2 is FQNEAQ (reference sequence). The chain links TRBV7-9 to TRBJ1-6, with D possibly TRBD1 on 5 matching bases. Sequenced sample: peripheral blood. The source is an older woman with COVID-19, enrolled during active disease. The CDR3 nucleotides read TGTGCCAGCAGCTGGACACCAGATAATTCACCCCTCCACTTT. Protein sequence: CASSWTPDNSPLHF.